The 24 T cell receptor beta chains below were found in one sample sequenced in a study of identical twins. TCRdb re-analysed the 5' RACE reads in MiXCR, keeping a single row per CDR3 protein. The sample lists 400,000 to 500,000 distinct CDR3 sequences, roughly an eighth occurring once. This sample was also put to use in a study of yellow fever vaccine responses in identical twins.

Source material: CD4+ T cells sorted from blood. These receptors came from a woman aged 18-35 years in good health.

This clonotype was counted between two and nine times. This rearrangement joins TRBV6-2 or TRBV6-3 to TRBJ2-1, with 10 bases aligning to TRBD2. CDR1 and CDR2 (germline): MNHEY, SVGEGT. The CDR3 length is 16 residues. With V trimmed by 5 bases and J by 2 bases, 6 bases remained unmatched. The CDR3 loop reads CASSPLTSGPYNEQFF. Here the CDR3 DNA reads TGTGCCAGCAGTCCCTTGACTAGCGGGCCCTACAATGAGCAGTTCTTC.

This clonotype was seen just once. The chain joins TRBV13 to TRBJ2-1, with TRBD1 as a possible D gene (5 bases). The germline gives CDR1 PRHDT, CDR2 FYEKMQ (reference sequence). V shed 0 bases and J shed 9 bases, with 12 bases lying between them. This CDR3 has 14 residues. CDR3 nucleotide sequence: TGTGCCAGCAGCTTAGGGCAGGGTGAAGGTGAGCAGTTCTTC. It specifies CASSLGQGEGEQFF. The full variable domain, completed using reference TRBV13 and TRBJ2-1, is AAGVIQSPRHLIKEKRETATLKCYPIPRHDTVYWYQQGPGQDPQFLISFYEKMQSDKGSIPDRFSAQQFSDYHSELNMSSLELGDSALYFCASSLGQGEGEQFFGPGTRLTVL.

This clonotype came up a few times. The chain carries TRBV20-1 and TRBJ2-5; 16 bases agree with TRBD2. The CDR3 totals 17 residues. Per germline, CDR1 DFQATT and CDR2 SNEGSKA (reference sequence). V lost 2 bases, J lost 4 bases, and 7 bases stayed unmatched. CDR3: CSARRPGTSGRGETQYF. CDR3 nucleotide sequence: TGCAGTGCTAGACGTCCCGGGACTAGCGGGAGGGGAGAGACCCAGTACTTC.

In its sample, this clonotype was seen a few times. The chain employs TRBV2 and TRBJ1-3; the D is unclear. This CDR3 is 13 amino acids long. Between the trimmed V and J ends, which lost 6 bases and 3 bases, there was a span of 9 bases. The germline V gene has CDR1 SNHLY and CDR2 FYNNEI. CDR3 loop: CASSLNGGNTIYF. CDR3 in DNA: TGTGCCAGCAGCTTGAATGGTGGAAACACCATATATTTT.

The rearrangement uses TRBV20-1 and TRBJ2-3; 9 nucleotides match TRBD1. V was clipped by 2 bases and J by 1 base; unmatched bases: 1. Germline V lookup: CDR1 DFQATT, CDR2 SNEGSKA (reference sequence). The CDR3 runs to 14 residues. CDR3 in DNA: TGCAGTGCTAGACGGACAGGGGGCACAGATACGCAGTATTTT. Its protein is CSARRTGGTDTQYF.

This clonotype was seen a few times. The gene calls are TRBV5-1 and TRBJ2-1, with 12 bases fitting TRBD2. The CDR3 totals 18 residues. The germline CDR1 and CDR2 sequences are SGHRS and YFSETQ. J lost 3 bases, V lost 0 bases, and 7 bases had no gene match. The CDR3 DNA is TGCGCCAGCAGCTTGGGGGCACTAGCGGGGGGACTCTACAATGAGCAGTTCTTC. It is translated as CASSLGALAGGLYNEQFF.

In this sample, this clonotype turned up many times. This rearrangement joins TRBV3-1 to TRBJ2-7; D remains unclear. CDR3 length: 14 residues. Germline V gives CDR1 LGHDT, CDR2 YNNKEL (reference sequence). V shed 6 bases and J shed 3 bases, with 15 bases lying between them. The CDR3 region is CASSRRSRVYEQYF. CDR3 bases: TGTGCCAGCAGTCGCCGATCTAGGGTCTACGAGCAGTACTTC.

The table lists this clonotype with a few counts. The CDR3 reads CSVVGTSDAYEQYF. Written as DNA, the CDR3 is TGCAGCGTTGTTGGGACTAGCGATGCCTACGAGCAGTACTTC. The chain employs TRBV29-1 and TRBJ2-7; TRBD2 matches at 10 bases. The germline CDR1 and CDR2 sequences are SQVTM and ANQGSEA. CDR3 size: 14 residues. Unmatched junction bases numbered 5, after V lost 4 bases and J lost 2 bases.

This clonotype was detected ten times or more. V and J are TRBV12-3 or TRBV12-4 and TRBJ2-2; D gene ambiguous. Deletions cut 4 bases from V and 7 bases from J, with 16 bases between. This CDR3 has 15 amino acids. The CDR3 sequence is CASSWSSRTNGELFF. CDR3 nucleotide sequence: TGTGCCAGCAGTTGGTCCTCGAGAACTAACGGGGAGCTGTTTTTT.

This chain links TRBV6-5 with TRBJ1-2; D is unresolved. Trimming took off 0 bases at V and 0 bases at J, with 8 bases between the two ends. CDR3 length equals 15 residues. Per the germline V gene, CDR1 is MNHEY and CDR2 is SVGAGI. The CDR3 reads CASSYSPESNYGYTF. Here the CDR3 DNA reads TGTGCCAGCAGTTACTCGCCAGAATCTAACTATGGCTACACCTTC.

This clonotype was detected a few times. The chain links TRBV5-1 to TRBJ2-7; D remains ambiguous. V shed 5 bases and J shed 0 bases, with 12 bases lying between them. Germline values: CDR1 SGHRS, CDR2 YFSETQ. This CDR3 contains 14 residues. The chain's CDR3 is CASSPDPSSYEQYF. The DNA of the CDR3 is TGCGCCAGCAGTCCGGATCCGAGCTCCTACGAGCAGTACTTC.

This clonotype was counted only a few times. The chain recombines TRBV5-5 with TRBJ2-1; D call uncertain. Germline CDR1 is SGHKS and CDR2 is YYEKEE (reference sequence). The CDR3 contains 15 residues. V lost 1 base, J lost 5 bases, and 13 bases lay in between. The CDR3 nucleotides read TGTGCCAGCAGCTTGTGGGTCTTCGGTGACAATGAGCAGTTCTTC. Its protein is CASSLWVFGDNEQFF. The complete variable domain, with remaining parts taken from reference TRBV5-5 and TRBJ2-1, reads DAGVTQSPTHLIKTRGQQVTLRCSPISGHKSVSWYQQVLGQGPQFIFQYYEKEERGRGNFPDRFSARQFPNYSSELNVNALLLGDSALYLCASSLWVFGDNEQFFGPGTRLTVL.

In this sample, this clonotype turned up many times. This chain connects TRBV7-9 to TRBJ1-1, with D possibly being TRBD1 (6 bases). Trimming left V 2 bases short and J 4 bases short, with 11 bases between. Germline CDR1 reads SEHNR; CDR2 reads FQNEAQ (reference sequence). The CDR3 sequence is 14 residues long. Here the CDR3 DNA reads TGTGCCAGCAGCTTACAACAGGGAGGCACTGAAGCTTTCTTT. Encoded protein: CASSLQQGGTEAFF.

In nucleotides, the CDR3 is TGTGCCAGCAGTTTACCGGGGACTCTTACCTACGAGCAGTACTTC. As protein: CASSLPGTLTYEQYF. The chain uses TRBV28 and TRBJ2-7; possible D gene TRBD2, 6 bases. The CDR3 has 15 amino acids. The germline gives CDR1 MDHEN, CDR2 SYDVKM. V was pared by 2 bases and J by 2 bases, with 13 bases between.

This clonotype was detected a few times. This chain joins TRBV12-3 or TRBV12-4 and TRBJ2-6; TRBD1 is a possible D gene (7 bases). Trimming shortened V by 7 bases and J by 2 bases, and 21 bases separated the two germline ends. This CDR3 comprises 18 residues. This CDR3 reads CASTLGRQGGTGANVLTF. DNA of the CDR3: TGTGCCAGCACCTTAGGGCGCCAGGGGGGCACTGGGGCCAACGTCCTGACTTTC.

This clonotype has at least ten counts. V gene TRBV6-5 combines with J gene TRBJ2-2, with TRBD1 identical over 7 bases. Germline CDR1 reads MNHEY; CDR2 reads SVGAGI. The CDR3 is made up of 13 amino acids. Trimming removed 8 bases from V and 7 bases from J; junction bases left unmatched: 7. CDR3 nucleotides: TGTGCCAGCGTTAACAGGGGTTTCGGGGAGCTGTTTTTT. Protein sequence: CASVNRGFGELFF.

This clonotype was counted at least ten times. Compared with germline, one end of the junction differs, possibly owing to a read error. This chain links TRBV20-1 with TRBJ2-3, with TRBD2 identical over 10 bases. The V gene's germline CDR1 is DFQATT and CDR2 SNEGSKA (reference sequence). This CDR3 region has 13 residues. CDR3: CSTSGDSTDTQYF. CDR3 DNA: TGCAGTACTAGCGGGGACAGCACAGATACGCAGTATTTT.

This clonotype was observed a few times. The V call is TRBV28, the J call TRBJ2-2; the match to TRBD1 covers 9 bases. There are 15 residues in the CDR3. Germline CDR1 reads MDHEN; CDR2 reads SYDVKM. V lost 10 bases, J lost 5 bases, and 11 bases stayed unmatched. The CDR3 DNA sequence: TGTGCCACACAAGGACAGGGGCTTGGTACCGGGGAGCTGTTTTTT. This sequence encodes CATQGQGLGTGELFF. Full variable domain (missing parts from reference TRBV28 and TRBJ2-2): DVKVTQSSRYLVKRTGEKVFLECVQDMDHENMFWYRQDPGLGLRLIYFSYDVKMKEKGDIPEGYSVSREKKERFSLILESASTNQTSMYLCATQGQGLGTGELFFGEGSRLTVL.

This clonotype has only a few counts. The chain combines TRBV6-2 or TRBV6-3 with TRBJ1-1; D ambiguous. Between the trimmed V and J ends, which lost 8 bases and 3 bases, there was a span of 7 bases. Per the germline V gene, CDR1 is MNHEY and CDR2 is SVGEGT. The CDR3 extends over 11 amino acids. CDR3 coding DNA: TGTGCCAGCGCGTACGACACTGAAGCTTTCTTT. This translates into CASAYDTEAFF.

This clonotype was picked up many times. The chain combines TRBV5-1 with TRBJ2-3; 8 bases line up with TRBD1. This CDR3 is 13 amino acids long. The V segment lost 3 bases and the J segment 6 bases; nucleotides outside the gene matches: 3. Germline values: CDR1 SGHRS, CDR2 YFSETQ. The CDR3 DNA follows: TGCGCCAGCAGCTGGACAGGGCGCGATACGCAGTATTTT. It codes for CASSWTGRDTQYF.

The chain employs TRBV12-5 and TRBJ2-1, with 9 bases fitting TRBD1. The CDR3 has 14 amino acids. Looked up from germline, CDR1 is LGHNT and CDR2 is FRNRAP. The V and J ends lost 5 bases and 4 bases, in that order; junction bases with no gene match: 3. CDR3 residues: CASGLGQGYNEQFF. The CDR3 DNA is TGTGCTAGTGGTCTTGGACAGGGGTACAATGAGCAGTTCTTC.

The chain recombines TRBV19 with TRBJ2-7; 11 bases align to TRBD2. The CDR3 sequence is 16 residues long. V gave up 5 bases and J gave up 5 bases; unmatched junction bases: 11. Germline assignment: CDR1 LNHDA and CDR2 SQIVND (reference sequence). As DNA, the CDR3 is TGTGCCAGTAGTTCCGCTCTCACTAGCGGGAGAAACGAGCAGTACTTC. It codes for CASSSALTSGRNEQYF.

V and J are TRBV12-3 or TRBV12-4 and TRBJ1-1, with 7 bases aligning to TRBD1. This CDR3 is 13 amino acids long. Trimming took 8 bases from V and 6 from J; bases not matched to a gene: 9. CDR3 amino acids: CASFVNRGSEAFF. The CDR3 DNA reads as TGTGCCAGCTTTGTAAACAGGGGCTCTGAAGCTTTCTTT.

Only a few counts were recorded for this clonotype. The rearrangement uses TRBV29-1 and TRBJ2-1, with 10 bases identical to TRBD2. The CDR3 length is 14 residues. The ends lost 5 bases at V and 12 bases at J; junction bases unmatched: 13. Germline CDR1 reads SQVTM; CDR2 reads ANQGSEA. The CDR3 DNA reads TGCAGCGTTCCAACTAGCGGGGCCCTGGATGGGCAGTTCTTC. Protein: CSVPTSGALDGQFF.